Each of the 21 T cell receptor beta chains below was sequenced from the same sample in a study of technical replicates of blood from a few donors. The table came from immunoSEQ multiplex PCR; TCRdb's copy has only in-frame clones and leaves some out. The sample has under 95,000 clones, approximately 95% seen once; the top ten hold about 0.26%. The sample was T cells isolated from PBMCs. These receptors came from a human donor in good health.

The V gene is TRBV9, the J gene TRBJ1-1, with 8 bases aligning to TRBD1. This CDR3 is built from 12 residues. The trim removed 6 bases at V and 6 bases at J, leaving 4 bases unmatched. Per germline, CDR1 SGDLS and CDR2 YYNGEE. The CDR3 sequence: CASTDRGPEAFF. CDR3 DNA sequence: TGTGCCAGCACTGACAGGGGCCCTGAAGCTTTCTTT.

The gene calls are TRBV6-5 and TRBJ2-5; 9 nucleotides align to TRBD2. The germline V gene has CDR1 MNHEY and CDR2 SVGAGI. This CDR3 is 15 amino acids long. Trimming cost V 6 bases and J 1 base; bases outside gene matches: 6. The CDR3 region is CASRILAGPQETQYF. CDR3 coding DNA: TGTGCCAGCAGGATCCTAGCGGGACCCCAAGAGACCCAGTACTTC.

There are a few counts of this clone. The chain carries TRBV30 and TRBJ1-4; D is possibly TRBD1 (5 bases). CDR1 is GTSNPN, CDR2 SVGIG, per germline (reference sequence). This CDR3 region has 14 residues. V was trimmed by 3 bases and J by 6 bases, leaving 14 bases between them. The CDR3 region has the DNA TGTGCCTGGAGAGGTCCCAGGGACTATGAAAAACTGTTTTTT. Amino acids: CAWRGPRDYEKLFF.

This chain connects TRBV6-9 to TRBJ1-2; D is possibly TRBD1 (5 bases). Germline values: CDR1 MNHGY, CDR2 SVAAGI. Trimming took off 2 bases at V and 5 bases at J, with 21 bases between the two ends. This CDR3 region has 17 residues. In DNA form, the CDR3 reads TGTGCCAGCAGTTATCCCCGGCCCCAGGGCCAGAGGTATGGCTACACCTTC. Its translation is CASSYPRPQGQRYGYTF.

The chain employs TRBV5-1 and TRBJ1-1, with D possibly TRBD1 on 6 matching bases. The V end was cut by 6 bases, the J end by 0 bases, with 9 bases between. CDR3 length equals 13 residues. Germline CDR1 and CDR2: SGHRS and YFSETQ. The CDR3 coding sequence is TGCGCCAGCACCGGGACAATGAACACTGAAGCTTTCTTT. Translation: CASTGTMNTEAFF.

CDR3 residues: CASSLMTGRNGYTF. In nucleotides, the CDR3 is TGTGCCAGCTCACTCATGACAGGGAGGAATGGCTACACCTTC. The gene calls are TRBV18 and TRBJ1-2; TRBD1 matches 7 bases. V lost 4 bases and J lost 6; bases outside the gene matches: 8. CDR3 length: 14 residues. Germline V gene sequence: CDR1 KGHSH, CDR2 LQKENI.

V usage is TRBV9 and J usage is TRBJ1-6; D uncertain. CDR3 size: 14 residues. Germline CDR1 SGDLS, CDR2 YYNGEE. The V end lost 0 bases, the J end lost 9 bases, and 10 bases lay between the germline ends. The CDR3, as DNA: TGTGCCAGCAGCGTAGAAGAAGGACTTTCACCCCTCCACTTT. Its protein product is CASSVEEGLSPLHF.

The chain recombines TRBV11-2 with TRBJ2-4; D is perhaps TRBD1 (5 bases). The CDR3 has 17 residues. Germline loops: CDR1 SGHAT, CDR2 FQNNGV. The V end lost 2 bases, the J end lost 0 bases, and 14 bases lay between the germline ends. In DNA form, the CDR3 reads TGTGCCAGCAGCTTATTGATCAAGACAGTAGCCAAAAACATTCAGTACTTC. Encoded protein: CASSLLIKTVAKNIQYF.

The V gene is TRBV4-1, the J gene TRBJ1-5; D might be TRBD1 (5 bases). The CDR3 runs to 13 residues. V lost 3 bases to trimming and J lost 4 bases, with 7 bases between them. The germline V gene has CDR1 MGHRA and CDR2 YSYEKL. CDR3 coding DNA: TGCGCCAGCAGCCACAGGGCTAATCAGCCCCAGCATTTT. Translation gives CASSHRANQPQHF.

This clone was seen a single time. This sequence joins TRBV29-1 and TRBJ1-5; the D is unclear. V was clipped by 4 bases and J by 6 bases, with 13 bases between them. The CDR3 runs to 13 residues. In germline, CDR1 is SQVTM, CDR2 ANQGSEA. DNA of the CDR3: TGCAGCGTTGCCTCTACAGACGGTCAGCCCCAGCATTTT. It yields the protein CSVASTDGQPQHF.

CDR3 coding DNA: TGTGCCAGCAGTCCTCCTTCAGGGTATAATTCACCCCTCCACTTT. Its protein is CASSPPSGYNSPLHF. This chain connects TRBV6-5 to TRBJ1-6, with D possibly being TRBD1 (5 bases). Germline V gene sequence: CDR1 MNHEY, CDR2 SVGAGI. Trimming stripped 5 bases from V and 4 bases from J, with 12 bases between. The length of the CDR3 is 15 residues.

CDR3 amino acids: CASGSRDRANTEAFF. In nucleotides, the CDR3 is TGTGCTAGTGGTTCCCGGGACAGGGCGAACACTGAAGCTTTCTTT. This chain links TRBV12-5 with TRBJ1-1; TRBD1 aligns across 9 bases. CDR3 length: 15 residues. V dropped 4 bases and J dropped 1; count of bases not matched to a gene: 4. Germline V gene sequence: CDR1 LGHNT, CDR2 FRNRAP.

This chain connects TRBV5-4 to TRBJ1-2; 7 bases fit TRBD1. V lost 4 bases and J lost 1; bases outside the gene matches: 4. The CDR3 is made up of 14 amino acids. CDR1 SGHNT and CDR2 YYREEE come from the germline V gene (reference sequence). The CDR3 loop reads CASSPGTVNYGYTF. CDR3 DNA sequence: TGTGCCAGCAGCCCCGGGACAGTTAACTATGGCTACACCTTC.

The gene calls are TRBV11-3 and TRBJ1-6; 7 nucleotides match TRBD1. Per the germline V gene, CDR1 is SGHNT and CDR2 is YENEEA. CDR3 length equals 14 residues. Trimming removed 5 bases from V and 8 bases from J; junction bases left unmatched: 6. The CDR3: CASSARDSDSPLHF. The DNA for the CDR3 is TGTGCCAGCAGCGCCCGGGACAGCGATTCACCCCTCCACTTT. Full variable domain (rest looked up from reference TRBV11-3 and TRBJ1-6): EAGVVQSPRYKIIEKKQPVAFWCNPISGHNTLYWYLQNLGQGPELLIRYENEEAVDDSQLPKDRFSAERLKGVDSTLKIQPAELGDSAVYLCASSARDSDSPLHFGNGTRLTVT.

The V gene is TRBV28, the J gene TRBJ2-3; 11 nucleotides agree with TRBD2. The germline V gene has CDR1 MDHEN and CDR2 SYDVKM. The CDR3 is made up of 15 amino acids. V lost 6 bases to trimming and J lost 6 bases; unmatched junction nucleotides: 8. The CDR3 loop is CASRSIAGGGDTQYF. CDR3 DNA sequence: TGTGCCAGCAGGTCCATAGCGGGGGGGGGCGATACGCAGTATTTT.

A note on this clone: The germline gene is not matched at one end of the junction; a read error may be the cause. J is TRBJ2-1 and V is TRBV6-5, with TRBD2 as a possible D gene (6 bases). This CDR3 has 14 amino acids. Germline V gene sequence: CDR1 MNHEY, CDR2 SVGAGI. The CDR3 DNA follows: TGTGCCACCAGTCGGGGGAGCGAGTACAATGAGCAGTTCTTC. The encoded protein is CATSRGSEYNEQFF.

This clone was seen a single time. The rearrangement links TRBV27 to TRBJ1-5; maybe TRBD1 (6 bases). The CDR3 runs to 15 residues. The V end was cut by 4 bases, the J end by 6 bases, with 16 bases between. From germline, CDR1 is MNHEY and CDR2 SMNVEV (reference sequence). CDR3 in amino acids: CASSSGTRGVQPQHF. For the CDR3, the DNA is TGTGCCAGCAGTTCCGGGACAAGGGGAGTTCAGCCCCAGCATTTT.

This clone was found once. The rearrangement links TRBV28 to TRBJ2-1; 10 bases align to TRBD2. Germline V gives CDR1 MDHEN, CDR2 SYDVKM. The CDR3 is 18 amino acids. J was trimmed by 4 bases and V by 5 bases; bases with no gene match: 14. The CDR3 loop is CASSADASGSLLYNEQFF. CDR3 nucleotides: TGTGCCAGCAGTGCTGATGCTAGCGGGAGCCTTCTATACAATGAGCAGTTCTTC. Drawing the rest from reference TRBV28 and TRBJ2-1, the complete variable domain is DVKVTQSSRYLVKRTGEKVFLECVQDMDHENMFWYRQDPGLGLRLIYFSYDVKMKEKGDIPEGYSVSREKKERFSLILESASTNQTSMYLCASSADASGSLLYNEQFFGPGTRLTVL.

The chain couples TRBV20-1 to TRBJ2-1, with D tentatively TRBD2 (7 bases). Germline CDR1 and CDR2: DFQATT and SNEGSKA (reference sequence). The length of the CDR3 is 11 residues. This chain's CDR3 is CSPLRGGAQFF. CDR3 nucleotide sequence: TGCAGCCCTCTAAGGGGGGGTGCGCAGTTCTTC.

The J gene is TRBJ2-7, the V gene TRBV20-1; D possibly corresponds to TRBD2 (6 bases). V was cut by 1 base and J by 9 bases, with 10 bases left in between. There are 11 residues in the CDR3. Germline V gene data show CDR1 as DFQATT and CDR2 as SNEGSKA (reference sequence). Here the CDR3 DNA reads TGCAGTGCTAGAGGCCCCGGGGGGCAGTACTTC. Amino acid sequence: CSARGPGGQYF.

This clone appeared once. The chain uses TRBV5-1 and TRBJ2-1; 7 bases line up with TRBD1. CDR1 and CDR2 (germline): SGHRS, YFSETQ. V lost 4 bases and J lost 9; bases outside the gene matches: 10. The CDR3 spans 14 residues. CDR3 in DNA: TGCGCCAGCAGCCCGGGGAAGGGGGCAGGTGAGCAGTTCTTC. This gives the protein CASSPGKGAGEQFF.